The T cell receptor (beta chain) under discussion was sequenced for a study of blood T cells in healthy people across ages. A J-beta primer mix and a sample-barcoded 5' primer were used in a second PCR of about 6 to 12 cycles. Every molecule of cDNA carried a tag from a template-switch adaptor with 12 random nucleotides. In TCRdb, the 5' RACE reads were re-called with MiXCR into one record per CDR3 protein. This sample yields approximately 940,000 distinct CDR3 sequences, of which roughly 52% are seen a single time; under 15% belongs to the top ten. Germline values: CDR1 SQVTM, CDR2 ANQGSEA. CDR3 length: 13 amino acids. V lost 6 bases, J lost 11 bases, and 11 bases stayed unmatched.

Sequenced material: blood. The TCR originated in a man aged 25-40 years in good health. The chain recombines TRBV29-1 with TRBJ1-1; TRBD1 agrees at 11 bases. DNA for the CDR3: TGCAGCGTCGATTGGACAGGGGGCGCGCGGGCTTTCTTT. Protein sequence: CSVDWTGGARAFF.